The TCR beta chain described here comes from a study of blood T cell repertoires in COVID-19. V shed 4 bases and J 2 bases; nucleotides not matched to a gene: 3. This CDR3 has 16 residues. Germline loops: CDR1 MGHRA, CDR2 YSYEKL. This clone was seen a few times. Some clones are missing from TCRdb's copy, which holds only in-frame ones; the method was immunoSEQ multiplex PCR. The sample has around 200,000 clones, about 82% seen once; the top ten hold about 5.6%. The chain employs TRBV4-1 and TRBJ2-3, with TRBD2 identical over 13 bases. The sequencing input was PBMCs or T cells enriched from blood (not recorded which). This TCR was recovered from a man aged 40-50 years with acute COVID-19. CDR3 coding DNA: TGCGCCAGCAGCCTGGGACTAGCGGGATCCACAGATACGCAGTATTTT. Protein product: CASSLGLAGSTDTQYF.